Below, one T cell receptor beta chain is given with its context. Its binding antigen is unknown. A much larger clone differs from this one at a single base, so this may be a read error. The sample comes from a study of T cells in Graves' hyperthyroidism and ophthalmopathy (dated by TCRdb to about 2019). General notes on the study: Peripheral blood samples were taken at the time of initial diagnosis, prior to any treatment. TCR V-J signatures able to tell the groups apart were searched for in a discovery cohort of 100 patients, of whom more than 40 had Graves' ophthalmopathy and 55 to 65 had stable Graves' hyperthyroidism. Prospective prediction of ophthalmopathy was tested in an independent validation cohort consisting of some 18 hyperthyroidism patients and over 15 patients who later progressed to ophthalmopathy. The roughly 94 discovery patients were randomly split 7:3 into training and test sets. In about 6 Graves' hyperthyroidism patients, the study also compared T-cell repertoires from thyroid tissue with T-cell repertoires from blood. After blood sampling, hyperthyroidism patients were treated with methimazole at a starting dose of 30 mg daily, and ophthalmopathy patients were treated with high-dose intravenous methylprednisolone. The paper reports TCR Vbeta CDR3 sequencing of about 140 peripheral blood samples: around 41 ophthalmopathy, about 75 hyperthyroidism and about 17 progressor patients.

General study outcomes and caveats: Most expanded thyroid clonotypes (frequency above 0.001) were also found in blood, which suggests that blood repertoires may mirror thyroid immune responses. No statistical method was used to set the sample size in advance, and investigators knew the group allocation. Ophthalmopathy was separated from stable hyperthyroidism by a 13 V-J signature model, with approximately 86% sensitivity and 81% to 82% specificity obtained in cross-validation and 80%/75% obtained in testing. In validation, progression to ophthalmopathy was predicted by the model with 70.59% sensitivity and around 75% specificity, a median of roughly six months before onset.

Amplification of TCR beta CDR3 regions was carried out from RNA transcripts. A first-round RT-PCR of the TCR CDR3 used the HTBI primer set with the Qiagen OneStep RT-PCR kit. Libraries were constructed in a second round of multiplex PCR, after which size selection and purification were carried out. Sequencing of the libraries was done on an Illumina HiSeq2000 using paired-end 100 bp reads. The original methods were these. SOAPnuke was used to process the raw data, with reads discarded if the reads contained adapters or uncalled bases, had a mean Phred below 15, or lacked an exact constant-primer or identifier match. High-quality paired reads were merged with COPE v1.2.5, and unique nucleotide sequences were defined as clonotypes. Clonotypes were aligned to IMGT TRBV, TRBD and TRBJ reference segments using MiTCR v1.1. The analysis was restricted to V-J combinations with a frequency above 0.0001, which together covered around 99% of the repertoires. A TCS score was defined as the ratio between F50 (clonal expansion) and ExV (chaos), using BLOSUM62-based TCRdist between CDR3 peptides within each V-J. Welch's t-statistics and random forest reduced roughly 500 V-J features to 10 to 15, which were used in a naive Bayes classifier (R e1071). Starting from the raw public reads, TCRdb applied fastp trimming at Q25, assembled clones with MiXCR and retained in-frame beta chains. Records with the same CDR3 protein are collapsed into one entry carrying the most frequent genes and DNA. For this entry, the V and J calls and clone size follow TCRdb and not the study's own pipeline. The sample table records almost 600,000 distinct CDR3 sequences; about 15% of these occur just once. Roughly 6.2% of the sample comes from the top ten.

Hyperthyroidism patients were newly diagnosed, with disease duration under 2 months, and aged 18 to 65 years. Patients with uncontrolled infections, other autoimmune diseases, pregnancy or lactation were excluded. Diagnoses were established on the basis of clinical symptoms, serum thyroxine and TRAb, thyroid ultrasound, and orbital computed tomography. Blood from progressor patients was drawn when they were first diagnosed with hyperthyroidism, before any ophthalmopathy symptoms appeared. PBMCs were separated from about 10 ml of fresh peripheral blood using Ficoll-Paque density gradient centrifugation. Progressor patients were defined as those initially diagnosed with Graves' hyperthyroidism in whom ophthalmopathy developed during follow-up. Trizol reagent was used to extract total RNA, and RNA quality was then checked on an Agilent 2100 Bioanalyzer. The cysteine opens and the phenylalanine closes a CDR3 of 14 amino acids. Here the CDR3 DNA is all that survives: 42 bases in frame from base 1. For this chain, trimming is 2 bases at the V end and 8 bases at the J end, and the number of junction bases without a gene match is 7. CDR1 and CDR2 are read off the germline V gene as KGHDR and SFDVKD.

The sequenced sample consisted of blood. The sequence is built from TRBV24-1 and TRBJ2-7; 8 middle bases align to TRBD1. The sequence was obtained from a woman aged 25-40 years with Graves' hyperthyroidism that later progressed to Graves' ophthalmopathy. The CDR3 protein sequence reads: CATSDSQGAIQQYF. The DNA reads TGTGCCACCAGTGATTCGCAGGGGGCCATCCAGCAGTACTTC.